Listed below are T cell receptor beta chains from one sample, sequenced in a study of T cells in Graves' hyperthyroidism and ophthalmopathy. TCRdb independently ran MiXCR on the multiplex PCR reads; one entry per CDR3 protein. In the table there are hundreds of thousands of distinct CDR3 sequences, around 39% of which are singletons. Sequenced input: blood. All receptors come from a man younger than 30 with Graves' hyperthyroidism. CDR3s include the opening cysteine and the closing phenylalanine or tryptophan. D genes are given only for firm matches. Not every row has a clone size; where given, it reads once, few, many or a size class.

D gene,clone size,J gene,CDR3 length,V gene,CDR3 protein,CDR3 DNA
.,many,TRBJ1-2,13,TRBV9,CASSEGYGRGYTF,TGTGCCAGCAGCGAGGGCTACGGACGAGGCTACACCTTC
.,once,TRBJ2-7,14,TRBV4-1,CASSQVMGHYEQYF,TGCGCCAGCAGCCAAGTAATGGGCCATTACGAGCAGTACTTC
TRBD1,many,TRBJ2-2,14,TRBV6-4,CASSYRGDTGELFF,TGTGCCAGCAGCTACAGGGGGGACACCGGGGAGCTGTTTTTT
TRBD2,.,TRBJ2-1,15,TRBV2,CASSARLAGYNEQFF,TGTGCCAGCAGCGCTAGACTAGCGGGGTACAATGAGCAGTTCTTC
.,many,TRBJ1-6,18,TRBV10-3,CAISESGRIGPTNSPLHF,TGTGCCATCAGTGAGTCTGGACGGATTGGGCCAACTAATTCACCCCTCCACTTT
TRBD2,few,TRBJ2-5,14,TRBV20-1,CSARDGGGRETQYF,TGCAGTGCTAGAGATGGGGGGGGACGGGAGACCCAGTACTTC
TRBD1,.,TRBJ2-5,15,TRBV11-2,CASSLERTGLETQYF,TGTGCCAGCAGCTTAGAGCGGACAGGGCTGGAGACCCAGTACTTC
TRBD2,few,TRBJ2-5,11,TRBV12-3/TRBV12-4,CASSLKRGKVF,TGTGCCAGCAGTTTGAAGCGGGGGAAAGTATTC
.,many,TRBJ1-5,12,TRBV29-1,CSVGDVRRPQHF,TGCAGCGTTGGGGATGTCCGGAGGCCCCAGCATTTT
TRBD2,.,TRBJ2-2,15,TRBV5-6,CASSRGWTSGGELFF,TGTGCCAGCAGCCGGGGGTGGACTAGCGGAGGGGAGCTGTTTTTT
TRBD1,.,TRBJ1-5,15,TRBV5-1,CASSLGDSGNEPQHF,TGCGCCAGCAGCTTGGGGGACAGCGGAAATGAGCCCCAGCATTTT
.,.,TRBJ2-6,12,TRBV29-1,CSVGLGANVLTF,TGCAGCGTTGGATTGGGGGCCAACGTCCTGACTTTC
.,.,TRBJ1-5,13,TRBV20-1,CSARAGPQSAQHF,TGCAGTGCTAGGGCGGGGCCACAATCAGCCCAGCATTTT
TRBD2,.,TRBJ2-2,14,TRBV20-1,CSAMRGARAGELFF,TGCAGTGCTATGCGGGGGGCGAGGGCCGGGGAGCTGTTTTTT
TRBD1,.,TRBJ2-7,15,TRBV7-2,CASSPTGAAVDEQYF,TGTGCCAGCAGTCCGACAGGGGCGGCGGTGGACGAGCAGTACTTC
.,few,TRBJ2-7,13,TRBV9,CASSVAQRGEQYF,TGTGCCAGCAGCGTAGCTCAGCGAGGCGAGCAGTACTTC
TRBD1,many,TRBJ2-7,15,TRBV7-9,CASSPGQVMDYEQYF,TGTGCCAGCAGCCCCGGACAGGTTATGGACTACGAGCAGTACTTC
TRBD1,many,TRBJ1-2,16,TRBV6-6,CASSAGQGDINYGYTF,TGTGCCAGCAGTGCAGGACAGGGCGACATCAACTATGGCTACACCTTC
.,many,TRBJ1-2,15,TRBV7-8,CASSLEQQTNYGYTF,TGTGCCAGCAGCTTAGAACAGCAAACTAACTATGGCTACACCTTC
.,.,TRBJ1-5,14,TRBV7-9,CASSVGESGQPQHF,TGTGCCAGCAGCGTTGGGGAAAGTGGGCAGCCCCAGCATTTT
.,few,TRBJ1-1,12,TRBV5-1,CASATDAAEAFF,TGCGCCAGCGCGACAGATGCCGCTGAAGCTTTCTTT
.,many,TRBJ2-7,13,TRBV19,CASSGSTTYEQYF,TGTGCCAGTAGTGGCAGCACTACCTACGAGCAGTACTTC
.,.,TRBJ2-2,15,TRBV20-1,CSATGRGWNTGELFF,TGCAGTGCTACAGGGCGAGGGTGGAACACCGGGGAGCTGTTTTTT
.,many,TRBJ1-3,13,TRBV29-1,CSVEVINGNTIYF,TGCAGCGTTGAGGTCATTAATGGAAACACCATATATTTT
.,.,TRBJ1-5,16,TRBV14,CASSQDSLKCNQPQHF,TGTGCCAGCAGCCAAGACAGTCTAAAATGCAATCAGCCCCAGCATTTT
.,.,TRBJ1-1,12,TRBV7-3,CASSLTGNVTFF,TGTGCCAGCAGCTTAACAGGGAACGTAACTTTCTTT
.,.,TRBJ2-1,12,TRBV29-1,CSVVTRYNEQFF,TGCAGCGTGGTGACTAGGTACAATGAGCAGTTCTTC
.,many,TRBJ2-7,13,TRBV2,CASRKQGTYEQYF,TGTGCCAGCAGGAAGCAGGGGACCTACGAGCAGTACTTC
.,.,TRBJ2-5,15,TRBV7-9,CASASGAASQEAQYF,TGTGCCAGCGCCTCTGGGGCAGCTAGCCAAGAGGCCCAGTACTTC
.,.,TRBJ2-2,14,TRBV7-2,CASSPEWGAGELFF,TGTGCCAGCAGTCCCGAGTGGGGGGCCGGGGAGCTGTTTTTT
TRBD2,.,TRBJ2-7,16,TRBV7-9,CASSLGGGLTSYEQYF,TGTGCCAGCAGTTTAGGCGGGGGGCTCACTTCCTACGAGCAGTACTTC
.,.,TRBJ1-4,14,TRBV2,CASSLRQLNEKLFF,TGTGCCAGCAGTCTGCGACAGCTTAATGAAAAACTGTTTTTT
.,few,TRBJ2-5,11,TRBV6-5,CASKEEETQYF,TGTGCCAGCAAGGAGGAAGAGACCCAGTACTTC
.,.,TRBJ2-7,13,TRBV7-9,CASSSSPSYEQYF,TGTGCCAGCAGCTCCTCCCCCTCCTACGAGCAGTACTTC
TRBD1,.,TRBJ1-6,15,TRBV7-2,CASSLALRGDQPLHF,TGTGCCAGCAGCTTAGCGCTCAGGGGGGATCAGCCCCTCCACTTT
.,.,TRBJ2-2,13,TRBV20-1,CSASVHYTGELFF,TGCAGTGCTAGTGTTCACTACACCGGGGAGCTGTTTTTT
.,.,TRBJ2-7,15,TRBV7-1,CASSSTGLSSYEQYF,TGTGCCAGCAGCTCCACCGGACTAAGCTCCTACGAGCAGTACTTC
TRBD2,many,TRBJ2-2,13,TRBV29-1,CSGAGGGTGELFF,TGCAGCGGGGCGGGGGGTGGAACCGGGGAGCTGTTTTTT
.,.,TRBJ1-2,13,TRBV7-9,CASSPIWGYGYTF,TGTGCCAGCAGCCCCATATGGGGCTATGGCTACACCTTC
.,.,TRBJ2-5,14,TRBV19,CASSTGGGQETQYF,TGTGCCAGTAGTACCGGAGGGGGCCAAGAGACCCAGTACTTC
.,few,TRBJ2-5,12,TRBV10-3,CAISDTGETQYF,TGTGCCATCAGTGACACAGGGGAGACCCAGTACTTC
TRBD1,many,TRBJ1-6,16,TRBV4-2,CASSQESTGHNSPLHF,TGTGCCAGCAGCCAAGAGTCGACAGGGCATAATTCACCCCTCCACTTT
TRBD2,.,TRBJ2-3,16,TRBV20-1,CSAREQIAGPRDTQYF,TGCAGTGCTAGAGAGCAAATAGCGGGACCTCGCGATACGCAGTATTTT
.,many,TRBJ1-6,13,TRBV5-1,CASSPSDNSPLHF,TGCGCCAGCAGCCCGAGCGATAATTCACCCCTCCACTTT
.,.,TRBJ2-7,14,TRBV7-2,CASSLEAGLDVQYF,TGTGCCAGCAGCTTAGAAGCAGGGCTCGACGTGCAGTACTTC
.,.,TRBJ2-7,13,TRBV13,CATGQGNPSEQYF,TGTGCGACCGGGCAGGGGAACCCCTCCGAGCAGTACTTC
.,many,TRBJ2-5,14,TRBV29-1,CSVEAWGTEETQYF,TGCAGCGTTGAGGCTTGGGGGACTGAAGAGACCCAGTACTTC
.,.,TRBJ2-2,14,TRBV20-1,CSARGAPNTGELFF,TGCAGTGCCCGGGGGGCCCCGAACACCGGGGAGCTGTTTTTT
.,.,TRBJ1-6,14,TRBV19,CASSPRGGDSPLHF,TGTGCCAGTAGTCCCCGCGGGGGGGATTCACCCCTCCACTTT
.,many,TRBJ1-4,13,TRBV12-3/TRBV12-4,CASSIDGWEKLFF,TGTGCCAGCAGTATCGATGGTTGGGAAAAACTGTTTTTT
.,few,TRBJ1-5,12,TRBV5-6,CASSFGSQPQHF,TGTGCCAGCAGCTTCGGGTCCCAGCCCCAGCATTTT
.,many,TRBJ2-2,13,TRBV7-9,CASSHPADGELFF,TGTGCCAGCAGCCACCCAGCGGACGGGGAGCTGTTTTTT
.,many,TRBJ2-5,12,TRBV29-1,CSVVTGQETQYF,TGCAGCGTTGTCACAGGACAAGAGACCCAGTACTTC
TRBD2,few,TRBJ2-7,15,TRBV7-9,CASRGGQGLTYEQYF,TGTGCCAGCCGGGGGGGGCAGGGCCTCACCTACGAGCAGTACTTC
.,many,TRBJ1-1,13,TRBV9,CASSSWDTGGAFF,TGTGCCAGCAGCTCCTGGGACACCGGCGGAGCTTTCTTT